This T cell receptor beta chain was identified during a study of T cell responses to AZD1222 COVID-19 vaccine (dated by TCRdb to the early 2020s). Background on the whole study: AZD1222 recipients with second doses at about 4 weeks or about 12 weeks were pooled, because spike-specific TCR depth and breadth did not differ between schedules. A total of 233 trial participants underwent TCR sequencing, of whom about 210 had received two doses of AZD1222 and approximately 25 had received two doses of the MenACWY control vaccine. Enrollment into the trials was organized by age into subgroups of 18-55, 56-69 and 70-plus years, and those subgroups contained roughly 140, 27 and 60 TCR-sequenced participants, respectively.

A note on this clone: The specificity of this receptor is unknown. Per-base quality was not reported, and no clone a single base away is much larger than it.

The trim is 1 base for V and 0 bases for J, with a gap of 4 bases between the germline ends. CDR1 and CDR2 were assigned from the germline V gene as MDHEN and SYDVKM. There are 14 amino acids in the CDR3, from cysteine to phenylalanine inclusive. The read is trimmed to its CDR3 DNA, 42 bases read in frame from base 1. The time point label here, explained by the study, means: baseline before first vaccination. Samples from vaccinated people were obtained from the UK trials COV001 and COV002, which included a single-blind randomized controlled phase 2/3 trial of AZD1222 (ChAdOx1 nCoV-19) in healthy adults. For TCRbeta chain sequencing, PBMC samples were collected from trial participants at day 0 and at day 28 after the second dose. Study-level results and caveats: Reportedly, almost half of the unique spike-specific TCRs recognized epitopes lying outside the regions that are mutated in the B.1.351 and B.1.1.7 variants. Because no day 14 peak-response samples were available, repertoires were characterized only after the peak T cell response. Most participants were white British and females outnumbered males, and the authors suggested that clonal diversity may have been underestimated. The vaccine-associated CD4 TCRs covered the entire spike protein, and the dominant responses fell in regions 160-218 and 743-854. After two AZD1222 doses, both the breadth and the depth of spike-specific TCRs were significantly higher than at day 0 and than in MenACWY recipients. In the small 56-69-year group, the increase in depth fell short of significance, most likely because of low power. Conclusions about previously exposed vaccinees are limited because only five to seven AZD1222 recipients were SARS-CoV-2 seropositive at baseline.

The CDR3 regions of human TCRbeta chains were subjected to immunosequencing. On the study's bioinformatics: TCRs in the repertoires were compared against a reference library of SARS-CoV-2-specific TCRs that had been generated with the MIRA antigen-specificity platform. Breadth was defined as the fraction of unique TCRs that were SARS-CoV-2-associated. Depth was defined as the fraction of total T cells that were SARS-CoV-2-associated. Each spike-specific TCR was assigned to its reactive spike region and to a CD4 or CD8 class using the MIRA data. Log10-transformed breadth and depth values were compared by one-way ANOVA with Sidak's multiple comparisons tests. Drawn from immuneACCESS, this table holds only the in-frame rearrangements with V and J called that TCRdb kept. Clones are partly lost; checked studies trace under half to an unresolved V gene and leave the rest unexplained. From that table come the V and J calls and clone size; the DNA was used to work out D and trimming. The sample table contains more than 100,000 clones; only one count was recorded for approximately 90% of them. Roughly 5% of the sample rests with the top ten.

The receptor was isolated from an adult in good health. Recombination linked TRBV28 to TRBJ2-4; the D gene cannot be resolved reliably. The input for sequencing was peripheral blood, taken on day 0 of AZD1222 vaccination. The CDR3 corresponds to CASSLLQAKNIQYF. The DNA reads TGTGCCAGCAGTTTATTACAAGCCAAAAACATTCAGTACTTC.